One sample yielded the 25 T cell receptor beta chains listed below, sequenced in a study of cytomegalovirus exposure and HLA in healthy donors. Amplification used 60 Vbeta primers and 13 Jbeta primers. Profiled with immunoSEQ multiplex PCR; TCRdb holds only in-frame clones, not every one. The data contain about 140,000 clones, around 75% of them singletons. The specimen was PBMCs. All receptors come from a man between 35 and 55 years old in good health and CMV-seronegative.

The V and J genes are TRBV4-1 and TRBJ2-7, with 9 positions matching TRBD1. Germline loops: CDR1 MGHRA, CDR2 YSYEKL. The CDR3 covers 14 residues. V lost 1 base to trimming and J lost 5 bases; unmatched junction nucleotides: 3. Here the CDR3 reads CASSQVGQGNEQYF. DNA for the CDR3: TGCGCCAGCAGCCAAGTGGGACAGGGTAACGAGCAGTACTTC.

The V gene is TRBV18, the J gene TRBJ2-2, with 7 bases lining up with TRBD2. With 2 bases clipped from V and 6 bases from J, the junction kept 12 bases outside the gene matches. The CDR3 totals 17 residues. Germline-derived CDR1 and CDR2 are KGHSH and LQKENI. CDR3 DNA sequence: TGTGCCAGCTCACCAAATAGAGTACGACTAGCCCCCGGGGAGCTGTTTTTT. Amino acids: CASSPNRVRLAPGELFF. The full variable domain, with the rest looked up from reference TRBV18 and TRBJ2-2, is NAGVMQNPRHLVRRRGQEARLRCSPMKGHSHVYWYRQLPEEGLKFMVYLQKENIIDESGMPKERFSAEFPKEGPSILRIQQVVRGDSAAYFCASSPNRVRLAPGELFFGEGSRLTVL.

The rearrangement joins TRBV2 to TRBJ2-7; 7 bases are shared with TRBD1. This CDR3 has 15 residues. Germline trimming cut 5 bases from V and 1 base from J; bases unmatched to any gene: 8. The germline gives CDR1 SNHLY, CDR2 FYNNEI. The chain's CDR3 is CASSYGQERSYEQYF. Written as DNA, the CDR3 is TGTGCCAGCAGTTACGGACAGGAACGATCCTACGAGCAGTACTTC.

V and J are TRBV6-1 and TRBJ1-5; D gene ambiguous. The V and J ends lost 5 bases and 5 bases respectively, with 13 bases between them. Per the germline V gene, CDR1 is MNHNS and CDR2 is SASEGT. CDR3 length: 14 residues. In DNA form, the CDR3 reads TGTGCCAGCAGTTCTCGGACTGATTATCAGCCCCAGCATTTT. Translated: CASSSRTDYQPQHF.

The genes are TRBV5-6 and TRBJ1-2; TRBD1 matches at 8 bases. V was clipped by 4 bases and J by 1 base; unmatched bases: 9. The CDR3 has 16 amino acids. Germline V gene lookup returns CDR1 SGHDT and CDR2 YYEEEE. CDR3 in amino acids: CASSLGRDRFNYGYTF. As DNA, the CDR3 is TGTGCCAGCAGCCTGGGCAGGGACAGGTTTAACTATGGCTACACCTTC. The variable domain in full, completed from reference TRBV5-6 and TRBJ1-2, reads DAGVTQSPTHLIKTRGQQVTLRCSPKSGHDTVSWYQQALGQGPQFIFQYYEEEERQRGNFPDRFSGHQFPNYSSELNVNALLLGDSALYLCASSLGRDRFNYGYTFGSGTRLTVV.

This clone was counted between two and nine times. The rearrangement links TRBV27 to TRBJ1-4; TRBD1 might be the D (5 bases). The V gene lost 6 bases and the J gene lost 8 bases, with 10 bases spanning the gap. The CDR3 runs 12 residues. Germline V gene sequence: CDR1 MNHEY, CDR2 SMNVEV (reference sequence). The CDR3 DNA is TGTGCCAGCAGGTCCGACAGCGAAAAACTGTTTTTT. Amino acid sequence: CASRSDSEKLFF.

This clone occurred a few times. The CDR3 loop is CASSPREGPNTEAFF. Written as DNA, the CDR3 is TGCGCCAGCAGCCCCAGGGAGGGACCAAACACTGAAGCTTTCTTT. The gene calls are TRBV5-1 and TRBJ1-1; TRBD1 is a possible D gene (5 bases). V was cut by 4 bases and J by 2 bases, with 15 bases left in between. CDR1 is SGHRS, CDR2 YFSETQ, per germline. The length of the CDR3 is 15 residues.

This clone has a handful of counts. The chain couples TRBV6-1 to TRBJ1-1, with D possibly TRBD1 on 6 matching bases. V was shortened by 5 bases and J by 1 base, with 11 bases between the two germline ends. Looked up from germline, CDR1 is MNHNS and CDR2 is SASEGT. The CDR3 consists of 14 residues. CDR3 in DNA: TGTGCCAGCAGTTTTGACAGGTGGAACACTGAAGCTTTCTTT. It encodes CASSFDRWNTEAFF.

The chain joins TRBV5-4 to TRBJ2-5, with a weak D call TRBD2 (5 bases). The V gene lost 0 bases and the J gene lost 1 base, with 13 bases spanning the gap. CDR3 length: 16 residues. Looked up from germline, CDR1 is SGHNT and CDR2 is YYREEE (reference sequence). CDR3 amino acids: CASSLGLAGVQETQYF. As DNA, the CDR3 is TGTGCCAGCAGCTTGGGACTCGCCGGGGTCCAAGAGACCCAGTACTTC.

This clone came up a few times. The J gene is TRBJ1-1, the V gene TRBV10-3, with no clear D. V was trimmed by 2 bases and J by 5 bases, leaving 6 bases between them. This CDR3 region has 12 residues. Germline V gene lookup returns CDR1 ENHRY and CDR2 SYGVKD. The CDR3 is CAISEGLTEAFF. The CDR3 nucleotides read TGTGCCATCAGTGAGGGGCTTACTGAAGCTTTCTTT.

The V gene is TRBV5-1, the J gene TRBJ1-6; D might be TRBD1 (5 bases). Germline CDR1 and CDR2: SGHRS and YFSETQ. The V gene lost 3 bases and the J gene lost 10 bases, with 11 bases spanning the gap. CDR3 length equals 13 residues. The CDR3 region is CASSSGFISPLHF. For the CDR3, the DNA is TGCGCCAGCAGCTCAGGGTTTATCTCACCCCTCCACTTT.

This chain links TRBV28 with TRBJ2-7, with D possibly matching TRBD2 (5 bases). From germline, CDR1 is MDHEN and CDR2 SYDVKM. V lost 3 bases to trimming and J lost 0 bases, with 15 bases between them. The CDR3 has 16 residues. The CDR3 loop is CASSFSGIEPSYEQYF. The CDR3 coding sequence is TGTGCCAGCAGTTTTTCGGGGATTGAGCCCTCCTACGAGCAGTACTTC.

This clone was seen a single time. The chain couples TRBV6-4 to TRBJ2-1, with TRBD2 identical over 7 bases. V trimming: 8 bases; J trimming: 0 bases; junction bases outside the gene matches: 16. There are 18 residues in the CDR3. The V gene's germline CDR1 is MRHNA and CDR2 SNTAGT. Here the CDR3 reads CASSREASGVSSYNEQFF. CDR3 DNA sequence: TGTGCCAGCTCCCGAGAGGCTAGCGGAGTAAGCTCCTACAATGAGCAGTTCTTC.

The CDR3 nucleotides are TGCGCCAGCAGCCAGACAGGACAGGGTGGAGGACAGCCCCAGCATTTT. Translating it yields CASSQTGQGGGQPQHF. The chain couples TRBV4-1 to TRBJ1-5, with TRBD1 matching 8 bases. Trimming at V came to 3 bases and at J to 7 bases, leaving 11 bases not matched to a gene. Germline CDR1 MGHRA, CDR2 YSYEKL. The CDR3 spans 16 residues.

This clone showed up just a few times. This chain links TRBV28 with TRBJ1-5, with D possibly being TRBD1 (6 bases). The CDR3 consists of 15 residues. The germline gives CDR1 MDHEN, CDR2 SYDVKM. Trimming cost V 10 bases and J 4 bases, with 20 bases left between them. CDR3 sequence reads: CATKTGTLWNQPQHF. The CDR3 DNA follows: TGTGCCACCAAGACAGGCACCCTTTGGAATCAGCCCCAGCATTTT.

Note on this clone: The same CDR3 arises from other DNA sequences in this sample as well. The gene calls are TRBV7-2 and TRBJ2-3; perhaps TRBD2 as D (7 bases). This CDR3 is built from 16 residues. Trimming stripped 2 bases from V and 1 base from J, with 13 bases between. Germline V lookup: CDR1 SGHTA, CDR2 FQGNSA. The CDR3: CASSLRGGPRTDTQYF. CDR3 nucleotide sequence: TGTGCCAGCAGCTTACGCGGGGGCCCCCGCACAGATACGCAGTATTTT.

The V call is TRBV7-8, the J call TRBJ2-2, with D tentatively TRBD1 (6 bases). CDR1 SGHVS and CDR2 FQNEAQ come from the germline V gene. The CDR3 length is 14 residues. V lost 3 bases and J 5 bases, leaving 10 bases between the germline ends. The DNA for the CDR3 is TGTGCCAGCAGCTTGACAGGCCGGACCGGGGAGCTGTTTTTT. Translated, it gives CASSLTGRTGELFF.

This clone was detected only a few times. The chain combines TRBV7-9 with TRBJ2-7, with 11 bases that match TRBD1. V trimming: 2 bases; J trimming: 5 bases; junction bases outside the gene matches: 5. The germline V gene has CDR1 SEHNR and CDR2 FQNEAQ (reference sequence). This CDR3 region has 15 residues. CDR3 bases: TGTGCCAGCAGCTTACTGGGACAGGGGGTCCACGAGCAGTACTTC. It codes for CASSLLGQGVHEQYF.

CDR3 in amino acids: CASSRGALSYEQYF. The CDR3 region has the DNA TGTGCCAGCAGCCGGGGGGCCCTATCCTACGAGCAGTACTTC. This chain connects TRBV9 to TRBJ2-7, with D possibly matching TRBD2 (7 bases). Germline values: CDR1 SGDLS, CDR2 YYNGEE. The CDR3 length is 14 residues. V was clipped by 4 bases and J by 1 base, with 12 bases between them.

This clone was seen more than once but under ten times. The chain recombines TRBV6-1 with TRBJ1-2, with D possibly being TRBD1 (5 bases). Germline loops: CDR1 MNHNS, CDR2 SASEGT. Trimming removed 6 bases from V and 8 bases from J, with 19 bases in between. CDR3 length: 14 amino acids. CDR3 nucleotide sequence: TGTGCCAGCAGGGCGCCAGTCGGGGGTGGCGGCTACACCTTC. It yields the protein CASRAPVGGGGYTF.

This clone was observed a handful of times. Here the CDR3 reads CASSLAPGESYEQYF. The DNA of the CDR3 is TGCGCCAGCAGCTTGGCCCCGGGAGAGAGTTACGAGCAGTACTTC. The chain couples TRBV5-1 to TRBJ2-7; D is possibly TRBD2 (6 bases). Trimming cost V 0 bases and J 4 bases, with 14 bases left between them. Per germline, CDR1 SGHRS and CDR2 YFSETQ. The CDR3 loop spans 15 amino acids.

This clone has more than one count but fewer than ten. V and J are TRBV6-6 and TRBJ1-4; the D is unclear. There are 14 residues in the CDR3. Germline assignment: CDR1 MNHNY and CDR2 SVGAGI (reference sequence). V was trimmed by 7 bases and J by 4 bases, leaving 13 bases between them. CDR3 loop: CASTPTGDNEKLFF. CDR3 bases: TGTGCCAGCACCCCGACGGGAGATAATGAAAAACTGTTTTTT.

This clone was seen a few times. The rearrangement uses TRBV5-1 and TRBJ1-3; D is perhaps TRBD1 (6 bases). The CDR3 runs 16 residues. The ends were cut back, 4 bases at V and 1 base at J, with 15 bases in the middle. Germline V gives CDR1 SGHRS, CDR2 YFSETQ. The chain's CDR3 is CASSPTGMVSGNTIYF. DNA for the CDR3: TGCGCCAGCAGCCCTACAGGGATGGTGTCTGGAAACACCATATATTTT. The entire variable domain, with the rest obtained from reference TRBV5-1 and TRBJ1-3, is as follows: KAGVTQTPRYLIKTRGQQVTLSCSPISGHRSVSWYQQTPGQGLQFLFEYFSETQRNKGNFPGRFSGRQFSNSRSEMNVSTLELGDSALYLCASSPTGMVSGNTIYFGEGSWLTVV.

The chain employs TRBV5-1 and TRBJ2-1; 16 bases align to TRBD2. CDR1 is SGHRS and CDR2 is YFSETQ in the germline V gene. Germline trimming cut 4 bases from V and 9 bases from J; bases unmatched to any gene: 7. The CDR3 covers 16 residues. The CDR3 nucleotides read TGCGCCAGCAGCCCGGGACTAGCGGGGGGGCCGAGTGAGCAGTTCTTC. Its protein is CASSPGLAGGPSEQFF.

The rearrangement links TRBV4-1 to TRBJ1-1, with D unclear. V lost 2 bases and J lost 6, with 10 bases in between. Germline V CDR1 and CDR2: MGHRA, YSYEKL. CDR3 length: 13 amino acids. Written as DNA, the CDR3 is TGCGCCAGCAGCCAACGGATGGGCTCTGAAGCTTTCTTT. This gives the protein CASSQRMGSEAFF.